This TCR beta chain was obtained from a study of T cells expressing NK-cell markers. This CDR3 has 15 amino acids. Germline V CDR1 and CDR2: LGHDT, YNNKEL (reference sequence). TCRdb reprocessed the 5' RACE reads, keeping one entry per CDR3 protein, no DNA. The table for this sample gives about 380,000 distinct CDR3 sequences. This chain joins TRBV3-1 and TRBJ1-6; TCRdb's D gene call, TRBD1, goes unchecked for lack of DNA. This TCR derives from a man aged 18-70 years in good health. The sequenced sample was blood T cells: a sorted CD56 or NKG2C T cell subset, CD4+ or CD8+ T cells, or bulk PBMC T cells (not recorded which). The CDR3 is CASSPIQGQVSPLHF.